The clone carrying this T cell receptor beta chain was observed at least ten times. The antigen remains undetermined. Participants, patients aged 18 to 65, had newly diagnosed hyperthyroidism with a duration under 2 months. Between the trimmed V and J ends, which lost 5 bases and 8 bases, there was a span of 16 bases. Looked up from germline, CDR1 is MNHEY and CDR2 is SMNVEV (reference sequence). The CDR3 runs 14 residues. The record originates from a study of T cells in Graves' hyperthyroidism and ophthalmopathy. The TCR beta CDR3 regions underwent amplification using RNA transcripts as the source. A set of HTBI primers served as the primers for a first-round RT-PCR of the TCR CDR3. TCRdb used MiXCR to reprocess the multiplex PCR reads, holding one entry per CDR3 protein. The top ten clones hold approximately 54% of a sample with 350,000 or so distinct CDR3 sequences, around a sixth of them seen once.

Findings and caveats of the study: Peripheral blood also featured most of the thyroid clonotypes expanded above 0.001.

The TCR sequence derives from a woman between 50 and 59 years old with Graves' hyperthyroidism. Sequencing was performed on blood. V usage is TRBV27 and J usage is TRBJ2-1; D might be TRBD1 or TRBD2, each matching 6 bases. This CDR3 reads CASSRIQGGDEQFF. The CDR3 bases are TGTGCCAGCAGTAGAATACAGGGCGGGGATGAGCAGTTCTTC.